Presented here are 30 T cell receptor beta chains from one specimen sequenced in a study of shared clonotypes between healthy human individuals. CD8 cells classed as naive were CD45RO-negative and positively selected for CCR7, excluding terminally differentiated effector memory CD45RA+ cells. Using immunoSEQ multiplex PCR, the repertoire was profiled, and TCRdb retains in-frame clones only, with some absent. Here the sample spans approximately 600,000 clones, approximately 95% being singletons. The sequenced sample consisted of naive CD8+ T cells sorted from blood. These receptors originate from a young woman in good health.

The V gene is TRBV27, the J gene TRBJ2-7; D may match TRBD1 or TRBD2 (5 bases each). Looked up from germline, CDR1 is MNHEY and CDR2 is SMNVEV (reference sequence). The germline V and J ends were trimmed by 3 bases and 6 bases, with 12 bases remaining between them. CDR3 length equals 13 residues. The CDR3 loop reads CASSFGRGPEQYF. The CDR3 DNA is TGTGCCAGCAGTTTCGGCCGGGGACCCGAGCAGTACTTC.

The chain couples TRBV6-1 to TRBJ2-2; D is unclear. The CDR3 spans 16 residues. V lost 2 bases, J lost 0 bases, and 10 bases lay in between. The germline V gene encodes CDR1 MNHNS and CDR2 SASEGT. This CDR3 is CASSEPRNANTGELFF. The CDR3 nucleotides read TGTGCCAGCAGTGAACCTAGGAACGCGAACACCGGGGAGCTGTTTTTT.

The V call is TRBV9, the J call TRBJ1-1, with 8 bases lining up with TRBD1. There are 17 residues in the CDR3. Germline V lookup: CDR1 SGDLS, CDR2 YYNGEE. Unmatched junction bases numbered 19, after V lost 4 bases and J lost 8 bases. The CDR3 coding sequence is TGTGCCAGCAGCAAAGAGTACACTTACGGACAGGGAAAGGAAGCTTTCTTT. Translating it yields CASSKEYTYGQGKEAFF.

CDR3 nucleotides: TGTGCCAGTAGTCTCTATTCCTCTCTAAGCACAGATACGCAGTATTTT. It is translated as CASSLYSSLSTDTQYF. The chain joins TRBV19 to TRBJ2-3; D uncertain. The CDR3 covers 16 residues. Germline values: CDR1 LNHDA, CDR2 SQIVND (reference sequence). V was shortened by 5 bases and J by 0 bases, with 15 bases between the two germline ends.

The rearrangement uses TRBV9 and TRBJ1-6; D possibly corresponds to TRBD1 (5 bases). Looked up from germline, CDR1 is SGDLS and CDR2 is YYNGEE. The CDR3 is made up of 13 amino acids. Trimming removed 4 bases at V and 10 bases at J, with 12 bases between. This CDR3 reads CASSLGDTSPLHF. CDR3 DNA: TGTGCCAGCAGCCTGGGGGATACGTCACCCCTCCACTTT.

The CDR3 sequence is CASSLQGSSYYEQYF. CDR3 bases: TGTGCCAGCAGCTTACAGGGGTCATCTTACTACGAGCAGTACTTC. This rearrangement joins TRBV7-9 to TRBJ2-7; tentative D call: TRBD1 (6 bases). CDR3 length: 15 residues. Germline loops: CDR1 SEHNR, CDR2 FQNEAQ (reference sequence). V was cut by 2 bases and J by 3 bases, with 14 bases left in between. Full variable domain (rest looked up from reference TRBV7-9 and TRBJ2-7): DTGVSQNPRHKITKRGQNVTFRCDPISEHNRLYWYRQTLGQGPEFLTYFQNEAQLEKSRLLSDRFSAERPKGSFSTLEIQRTEQGDSAMYLCASSLQGSSYYEQYFGPGTRLTVT.

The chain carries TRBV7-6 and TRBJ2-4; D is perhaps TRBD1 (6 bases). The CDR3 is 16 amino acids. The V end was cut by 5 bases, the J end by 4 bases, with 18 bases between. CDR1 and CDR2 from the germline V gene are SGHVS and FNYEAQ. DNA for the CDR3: TGTGCCAGCAGCGAAACCACAGGGTTATCGAAAAACATTCAGTACTTC. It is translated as CASSETTGLSKNIQYF.

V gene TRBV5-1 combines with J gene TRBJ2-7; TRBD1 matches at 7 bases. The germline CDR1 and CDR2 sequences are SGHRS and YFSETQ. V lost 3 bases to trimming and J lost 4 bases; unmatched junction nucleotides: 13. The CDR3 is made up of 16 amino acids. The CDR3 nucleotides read TGCGCCAGCAGCTCGGGCACAGGGGACCGCGCATACGAGCAGTACTTC. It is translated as CASSSGTGDRAYEQYF.

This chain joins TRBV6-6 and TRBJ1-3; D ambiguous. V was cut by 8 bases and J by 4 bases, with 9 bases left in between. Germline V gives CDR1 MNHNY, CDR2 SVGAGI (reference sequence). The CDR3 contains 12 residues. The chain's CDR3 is CASRADGNTIYF. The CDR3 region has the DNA TGTGCCAGCCGGGCAGACGGAAACACCATATATTTT.

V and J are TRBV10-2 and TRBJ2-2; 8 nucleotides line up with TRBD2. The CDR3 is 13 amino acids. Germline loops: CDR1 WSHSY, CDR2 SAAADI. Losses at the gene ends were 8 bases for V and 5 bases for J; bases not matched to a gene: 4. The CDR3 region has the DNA TGCGCCAGCGGCCCGGGAGGGACCGGGGAGCTGTTTTTT. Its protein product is CASGPGGTGELFF.

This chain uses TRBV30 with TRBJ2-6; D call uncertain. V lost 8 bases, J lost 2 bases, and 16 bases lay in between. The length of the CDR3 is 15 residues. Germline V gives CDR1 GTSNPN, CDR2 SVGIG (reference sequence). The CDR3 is CALTLESTGANVLTF. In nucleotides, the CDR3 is TGTGCCCTGACCCTGGAGAGTACTGGGGCCAACGTCCTGACTTTC.

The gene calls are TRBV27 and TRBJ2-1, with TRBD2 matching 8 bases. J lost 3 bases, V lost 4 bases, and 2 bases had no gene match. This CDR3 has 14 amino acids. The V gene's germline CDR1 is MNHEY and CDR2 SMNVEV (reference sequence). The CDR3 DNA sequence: TGTGCCAGCAGTTCGGGACTAGTCTACAATGAGCAGTTCTTC. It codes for CASSSGLVYNEQFF.

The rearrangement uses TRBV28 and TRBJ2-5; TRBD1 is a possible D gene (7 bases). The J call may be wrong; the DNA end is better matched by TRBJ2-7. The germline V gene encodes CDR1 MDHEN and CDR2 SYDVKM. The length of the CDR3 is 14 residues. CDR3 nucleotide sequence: TGTGCCAGCAGTTTCGGGTCAGGGGGGTACGAGCAGTACTTC. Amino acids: CASSFGSGGYEQYF.

This CDR3 reads CASSQRALRGLKEPQHF. DNA of the CDR3: TGTGCCAGCAGTCAGCGGGCCTTAAGGGGGCTGAAGGAGCCCCAGCATTTT. The V call is TRBV28, the J call TRBJ1-5; TRBD1 aligns across 7 bases. The V and J ends lost 5 bases and 8 bases, in that order; junction bases with no gene match: 18. The CDR3 spans 17 residues. The V gene's germline CDR1 is MDHEN and CDR2 SYDVKM. The full variable domain, completed using reference TRBV28 and TRBJ1-5, is DVKVTQSSRYLVKRTGEKVFLECVQDMDHENMFWYRQDPGLGLRLIYFSYDVKMKEKGDIPEGYSVSREKKERFSLILESASTNQTSMYLCASSQRALRGLKEPQHFGDGTRLSIL.

For the CDR3, the DNA is TGTGCCAGCAGCGCAATGGGGACTAGCGGGACCAGCTCCTACAATGAGCAGTTCTTC. It specifies CASSAMGTSGTSSYNEQFF. The chain is built from TRBV27 and TRBJ2-1; 13 bases agree with TRBD2. Germline V gene data show CDR1 as MNHEY and CDR2 as SMNVEV (reference sequence). V gave up 6 bases and J gave up 0 bases; unmatched junction bases: 11. CDR3 length equals 19 residues.

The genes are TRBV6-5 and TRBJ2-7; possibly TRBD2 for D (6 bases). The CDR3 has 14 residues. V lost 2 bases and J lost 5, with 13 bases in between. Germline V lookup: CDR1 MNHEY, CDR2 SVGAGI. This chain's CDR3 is CASSYGTERNEQYF. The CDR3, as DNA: TGTGCCAGCAGTTACGGGACTGAACGCAACGAGCAGTACTTC.

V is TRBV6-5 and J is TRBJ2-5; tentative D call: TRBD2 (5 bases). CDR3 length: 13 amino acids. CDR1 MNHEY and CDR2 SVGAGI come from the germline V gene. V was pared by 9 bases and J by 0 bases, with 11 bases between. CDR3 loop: CASRTEYQETQYF. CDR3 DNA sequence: TGTGCCAGTCGGACTGAGTACCAAGAGACCCAGTACTTC.

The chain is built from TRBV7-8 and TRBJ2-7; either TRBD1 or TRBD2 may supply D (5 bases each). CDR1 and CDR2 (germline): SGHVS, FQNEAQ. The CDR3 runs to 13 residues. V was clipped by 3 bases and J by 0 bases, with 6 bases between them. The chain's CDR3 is CASSFGASYEQYF. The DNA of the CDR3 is TGTGCCAGCAGCTTCGGGGCCTCCTACGAGCAGTACTTC.

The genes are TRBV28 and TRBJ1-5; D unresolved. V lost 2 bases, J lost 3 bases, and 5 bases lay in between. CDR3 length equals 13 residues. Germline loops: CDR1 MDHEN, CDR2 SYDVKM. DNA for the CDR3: TGTGCCAGCAGTTTACAGGTCAATCAGCCCCAGCATTTT. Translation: CASSLQVNQPQHF. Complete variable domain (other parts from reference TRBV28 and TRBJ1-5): DVKVTQSSRYLVKRTGEKVFLECVQDMDHENMFWYRQDPGLGLRLIYFSYDVKMKEKGDIPEGYSVSREKKERFSLILESASTNQTSMYLCASSLQVNQPQHFGDGTRLSIL.

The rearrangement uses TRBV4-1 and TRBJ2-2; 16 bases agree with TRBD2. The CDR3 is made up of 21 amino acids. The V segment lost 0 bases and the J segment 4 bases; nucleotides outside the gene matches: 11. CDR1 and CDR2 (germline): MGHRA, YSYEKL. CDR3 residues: CASSQDGTSGRVWSGTGELFF. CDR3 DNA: TGCGCCAGCAGCCAAGATGGGACTAGCGGGAGGGTTTGGTCTGGCACCGGGGAGCTGTTTTTT.

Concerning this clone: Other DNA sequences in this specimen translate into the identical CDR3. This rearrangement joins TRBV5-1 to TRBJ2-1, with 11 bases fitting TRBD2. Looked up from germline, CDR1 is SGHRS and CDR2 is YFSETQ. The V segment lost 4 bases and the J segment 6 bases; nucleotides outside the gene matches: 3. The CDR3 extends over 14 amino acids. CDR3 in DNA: TGCGCCAGCAGCAGCGGACTAGCGGGCAATGAGCAGTTCTTC. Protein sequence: CASSSGLAGNEQFF.

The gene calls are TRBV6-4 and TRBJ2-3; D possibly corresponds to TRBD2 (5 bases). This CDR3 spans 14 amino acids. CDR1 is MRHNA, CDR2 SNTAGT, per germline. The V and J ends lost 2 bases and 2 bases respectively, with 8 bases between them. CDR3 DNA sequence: TGTGCCAGCAGTGACGGAGGACTCACAGATACGCAGTATTTT. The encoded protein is CASSDGGLTDTQYF.

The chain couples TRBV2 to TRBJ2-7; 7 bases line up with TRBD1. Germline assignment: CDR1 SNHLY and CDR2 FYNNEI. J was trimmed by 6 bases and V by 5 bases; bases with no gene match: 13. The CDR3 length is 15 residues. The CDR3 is CASSPRTGGLVEQYF. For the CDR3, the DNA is TGTGCCAGCAGTCCTCGGACAGGCGGCTTGGTCGAGCAGTACTTC.

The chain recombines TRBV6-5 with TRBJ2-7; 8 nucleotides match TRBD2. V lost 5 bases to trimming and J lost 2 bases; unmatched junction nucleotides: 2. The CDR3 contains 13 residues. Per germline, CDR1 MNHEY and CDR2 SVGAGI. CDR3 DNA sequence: TGTGCCAGCAGTGCACTAGCGGCCTACGAGCAGTACTTC. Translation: CASSALAAYEQYF.

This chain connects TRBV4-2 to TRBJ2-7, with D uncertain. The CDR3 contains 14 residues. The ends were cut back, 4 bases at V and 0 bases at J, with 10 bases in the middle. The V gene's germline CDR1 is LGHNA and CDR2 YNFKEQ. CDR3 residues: CASSPTSSSYEQYF. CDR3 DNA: TGTGCCAGCAGCCCTACCTCGAGCTCCTACGAGCAGTACTTC.

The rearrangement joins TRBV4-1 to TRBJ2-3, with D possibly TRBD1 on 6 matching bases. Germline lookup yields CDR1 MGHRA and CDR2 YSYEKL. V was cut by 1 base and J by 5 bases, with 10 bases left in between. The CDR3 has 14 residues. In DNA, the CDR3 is TGCGCCAGCAGCCAAGGGCCCAGGGGAGATACGCAGTATTTT. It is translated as CASSQGPRGDTQYF.

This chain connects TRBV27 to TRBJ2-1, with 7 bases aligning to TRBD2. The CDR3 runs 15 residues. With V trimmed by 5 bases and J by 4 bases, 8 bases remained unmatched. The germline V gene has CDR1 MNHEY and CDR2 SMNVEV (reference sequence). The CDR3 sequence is CASSPLAEPYNEQFF. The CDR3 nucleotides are TGTGCCAGCAGTCCTCTAGCGGAACCGTACAATGAGCAGTTCTTC.

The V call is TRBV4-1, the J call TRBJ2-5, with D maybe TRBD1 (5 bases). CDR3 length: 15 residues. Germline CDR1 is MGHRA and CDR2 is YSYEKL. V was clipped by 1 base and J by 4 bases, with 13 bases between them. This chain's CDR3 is CASSQGPQVTETQYF. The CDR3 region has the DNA TGCGCCAGCAGCCAAGGCCCACAGGTAACAGAGACCCAGTACTTC.

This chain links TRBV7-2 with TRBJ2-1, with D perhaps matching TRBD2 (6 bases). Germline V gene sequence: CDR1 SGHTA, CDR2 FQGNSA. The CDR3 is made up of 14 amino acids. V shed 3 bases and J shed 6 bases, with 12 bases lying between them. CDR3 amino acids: CASSFLAGSNEQFF. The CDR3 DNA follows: TGTGCCAGCAGCTTCCTTGCGGGATCCAATGAGCAGTTCTTC.

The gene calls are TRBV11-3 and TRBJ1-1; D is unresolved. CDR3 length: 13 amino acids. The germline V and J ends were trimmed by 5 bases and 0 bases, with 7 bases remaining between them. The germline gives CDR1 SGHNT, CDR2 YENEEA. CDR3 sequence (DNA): TGTGCCAGCAGCCGTCACATGAACACTGAAGCTTTCTTT. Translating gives CASSRHMNTEAFF.